The 15 T cell receptor beta chains in this list originate from one sample, sequenced in a study of T cells in tuberculosis. TCRdb's copy holds only in-frame clones and misses some; the assay was immunoSEQ multiplex PCR. The sample has tens of thousands of clones, approximately 90% seen once. After thawing and overnight rest, PBMC were stained with GMM-loaded CD1B tetramer, viability dye and anti-CD3 for sorting. C32 glucose monomycolate from Rhodococcus equi was loaded onto the CD1B tetramers. The sample taken for sequencing was CD1b-GMM tetramer-negative cells sorted from PBMCs. All receptors come from an adult woman with latent tuberculosis.

This chain joins TRBV15 and TRBJ2-3; 15 bases match TRBD2. J was trimmed by 6 bases and V by 0 bases; bases with no gene match: 7. CDR3 length equals 18 residues. Germline V gene data show CDR1 as LNHNV and CDR2 as YYDKDF (reference sequence). CDR3 sequence reads: CATSREPWTSGGVDTQYF. The CDR3 coding sequence is TGTGCCACCAGCAGAGAACCTTGGACTAGCGGGGGGGTTGATACGCAGTATTTT.

The rearrangement links TRBV5-1 to TRBJ1-1, with D perhaps TRBD1 (5 bases). Trimming removed 4 bases from V and 5 bases from J, with 18 bases in between. Germline V gene data show CDR1 as SGHRS and CDR2 as YFSETQ. This CDR3 is built from 15 residues. CDR3 residues: CASSGFTAQGTEAFF. The CDR3 DNA follows: TGCGCCAGCAGCGGCTTTACAGCCCAGGGAACTGAAGCTTTCTTT.

This chain joins TRBV28 and TRBJ1-6; D may be TRBD1 (6 bases). Germline V CDR1 and CDR2: MDHEN, SYDVKM. V lost 3 bases and J 5 bases, leaving 8 bases between the germline ends. There are 14 residues in the CDR3. The CDR3 reads CASSLRTDNSPLHF. In DNA form, the CDR3 reads TGTGCCAGCAGTTTGAGGACAGATAATTCACCCCTCCACTTT.

This clone was observed a handful of times. The V gene is TRBV29-1, the J gene TRBJ1-2; D unresolved. V dropped 7 bases and J dropped 10 bases, with 16 bases sitting between them. Germline-derived CDR1 and CDR2 are SQVTM and ANQGSEA. The CDR3 totals 11 residues. The CDR3 nucleotides are TGCAGCGCAGAGGATACGACCGACTACACCTTC. It codes for CSAEDTTDYTF.

The CDR3 DNA reads TGTGCCAGCAGCCAAGAGGCCACCCCCGACAATGAGCAGTTCTTC. It encodes CASSQEATPDNEQFF. The chain uses TRBV4-2 and TRBJ2-1; D unclear. The CDR3 spans 15 residues. Trimming removed 0 bases from V and 5 bases from J, with 11 bases in between. Germline values: CDR1 LGHNA, CDR2 YNFKEQ.

The V call is TRBV7-2, the J call TRBJ2-7, with 9 positions matching TRBD2. Germline V CDR1 and CDR2: SGHTA, FQGNSA. This CDR3 has 15 amino acids. Unmatched junction bases numbered 3, after V lost 1 base and J lost 2 bases. CDR3: CASSLELAGTYEQYV. For the CDR3, the DNA is TGTGCCAGCAGCTTAGAGCTAGCGGGGACCTACGAGCAGTACGTC.

The chain couples TRBV6-1 to TRBJ2-7, with 12 nucleotides matching TRBD2. From germline, CDR1 is MNHNS and CDR2 SASEGT. CDR3 length: 13 amino acids. V shed 8 bases and J 9 bases; nucleotides not matched to a gene: 8. The CDR3 protein is CASQTSGGRRQYV. In nucleotides, the CDR3 is TGTGCCAGCCAAACTAGCGGGGGGCGACGGCAGTACGTC.

The chain has TRBV29-1 and TRBJ2-2; possibly TRBD2 for D (5 bases). Germline loops: CDR1 SQVTM, CDR2 ANQGSEA. Trimming took 5 bases from V and 1 from J, leaving 11 bases between them. This CDR3 is 14 amino acids long. The CDR3 reads CSVTGERNTGELFF. The CDR3 DNA reads TGCAGCGTTACCGGGGAAAGGAACACCGGGGAGCTGTTTTTT.

The CDR3 DNA reads TGCAGCGCCCTCCCGAGACTAGCGGGGCCTGGCACAGATACGCAGTATTTT. Its protein product is CSALPRLAGPGTDTQYF. The V call is TRBV29-1, the J call TRBJ2-3; TRBD2 agrees at 11 bases. The V segment lost 7 bases and the J segment 1 base; nucleotides outside the gene matches: 13. This CDR3 spans 17 amino acids. CDR1 and CDR2 (germline): SQVTM, ANQGSEA.

The rearrangement joins TRBV19 to TRBJ2-7; the D gene is possibly TRBD1 (5 bases). Germline V gives CDR1 LNHDA, CDR2 SQIVND (reference sequence). The V end lost 10 bases, the J end lost 0 bases, and 22 bases lay between the germline ends. The CDR3 contains 16 residues. The CDR3 is CATSTIGGASSYEQYF. In DNA, the CDR3 is TGTGCCACTTCAACTATCGGTGGGGCTAGCTCCTACGAGCAGTACTTC.

This clone was seen a single time. The chain uses TRBV11-2 and TRBJ2-2; D is ambiguous. The CDR3 is made up of 18 amino acids. The germline V and J ends were trimmed by 2 bases and 4 bases, with 20 bases remaining between them. Germline CDR1 and CDR2: SGHAT and FQNNGV. The CDR3: CASSLSLVTFSGTGELFF. In nucleotides, the CDR3 is TGTGCCAGCAGCTTAAGCCTAGTTACGTTTTCGGGCACCGGGGAGCTGTTTTTT.

The J gene is TRBJ2-7, the V gene TRBV6-1; the match to TRBD1 covers 9 bases. The CDR3 sequence is 15 residues long. V lost 5 bases and J lost 4; bases outside the gene matches: 9. Germline-derived CDR1 and CDR2 are MNHNS and SASEGT. CDR3 protein: CASSFRTGVSYEQYV. CDR3 DNA sequence: TGTGCCAGCAGTTTCCGGACAGGGGTCTCATACGAGCAGTACGTC.

The rearrangement links TRBV27 to TRBJ2-5; perhaps TRBD1 as D (5 bases). CDR1 MNHEY and CDR2 SMNVEV come from the germline V gene (reference sequence). The CDR3 has 17 amino acids. Trimming left V 2 bases short and J 3 bases short, with 19 bases between. CDR3 sequence (DNA): TGTGCCAGCAGTTTAAGGTCTACGGCCCCAGGGAAAGAGACCCAGTACTTC. It encodes CASSLRSTAPGKETQYF.

This clone was detected only once. The chain links TRBV5-1 to TRBJ1-1; D is perhaps TRBD1 (6 bases). The CDR3 sequence is 16 residues long. The V gene's germline CDR1 is SGHRS and CDR2 YFSETQ. V was pared by 0 bases and J by 4 bases, with 16 bases between. Here the CDR3 reads CASSLERGRAGTEAFF. The CDR3 DNA is TGCGCCAGCAGCTTGGAGCGGGGGCGGGCGGGCACTGAAGCTTTCTTT.

V and J are TRBV4-1 and TRBJ2-5; tentatively, D is TRBD1 (6 bases). Trimming took off 4 bases at V and 5 bases at J, with 20 bases between the two ends. Germline V lookup: CDR1 MGHRA, CDR2 YSYEKL. The CDR3 totals 16 residues. The CDR3 nucleotides read TGCGCCAGCAGCCCCGTCGGCCCAGGGGCGGCGGAGACCCAGTACTTC. This sequence encodes CASSPVGPGAAETQYF.